The source of this T cell receptor beta chain is a study of shared clonotypes between healthy human individuals. Study results and limitations: In a handful of donors, around 5.5% of naive CD4 clonotypes appeared in common. Investigators collected only blood, and repertoires in tissues likely differ.

Using immunoSEQ multiplex PCR, the repertoire was profiled, and TCRdb retains in-frame clones only, with some absent. The sample lists over a million clones; approximately 97% were seen once. About this clone: Its target is not known.

The trim removed 0 bases at V and 0 bases at J, leaving 10 bases unmatched. This CDR3 has 20 residues. Germline V gives CDR1 LGHNA, CDR2 YSLEER. The sequencing input was naive CD4+ T cells sorted from blood. Indicated subset: CD45RA+ positively selected. The sequence was collected from a man aged 30-40 years in good health. The chain links TRBV4-3 to TRBJ1-5, with 11 positions matching TRBD1. The CDR3 loop is CASSQDSRTGGWNSNQPQHF. The CDR3 nucleotides are TGCGCCAGCAGCCAAGACTCGAGGACAGGGGGCTGGAATAGCAATCAGCCCCAGCATTTT.